This T cell receptor (beta chain) derives from a study of T cell repertoires in cytomegalovirus infection. Overall study context: It was recently identified HLA-C-restricted and well-studied HLA-B-restricted CMV epitopes that the study used. An indication of both CMV infection and matching HLA type came from public TCR beta signatures.

TCRdb ran MiXCR on the reads and lists one entry per CDR3 protein. Of approximately 730,000 distinct CDR3 sequences in the sample, roughly a third were seen once. CDR1 is WNHNN and CDR2 is SYGVQD in the germline V gene (reference sequence). The CDR3 is made up of 14 amino acids. The ends were cut back, 4 bases at V and 0 bases at J, with 8 bases in the middle. Comments on this clonotype: The antigen is undetermined.

The specimen comprised cultured PBMCs, sampled from culture after CMV antigen stimulation. This sequence originates from a human donor in good health (CMV status not recorded). Some clones in this sample may be carry-over from other donors' samples. V is TRBV10-1 and J is TRBJ2-3; D remains ambiguous. The CDR3 DNA reads TGCGCCAGCAGTGTCGCGGCTAGCACAGATACGCAGTATTTT. Encoded protein: CASSVAASTDTQYF.